These 32 T cell receptor beta chains were all obtained from the same sample, sequenced in a study of regulatory T cells in long-lasting Graves disease. As to time point: newly diagnosed GD, antithyroid drugs for less than 3 months. After RNA was extracted from PBMCs, the TCR library was made from it. In building TCR beta libraries, iRepertoire HTBI primers were used together with Arm-PCR of CDR3 regions. TCRdb ran MiXCR on the multiplex PCR reads and lists one entry per CDR3 protein. The sample gives roughly 440,000 distinct CDR3 sequences, about 16% of which show up once; 20% to 25% is in the top ten. These data were likewise used in another study, on T cells in Graves' hyperthyroidism and ophthalmopathy.

Here the sequenced sample was peripheral blood mononuclear cells (PBMCs), taken at new diagnosis, from a patient treated with antithyroid drugs. The source of these receptors is a woman between 18 and 29 years old with Graves disease.

In this sample, this clonotype turned up once. The chain employs TRBV18 and TRBJ2-1, with a possible D match to TRBD2 (6 bases). The germline V gene has CDR1 KGHSH and CDR2 LQKENI. The germline V and J ends were trimmed by 3 bases and 0 bases, with 12 bases remaining between them. This CDR3 has 16 residues. The CDR3 sequence: CASSPLALSSYNEQFF. The CDR3, as DNA: TGTGCCAGCTCACCCCTAGCGCTGAGCTCCTACAATGAGCAGTTCTTC.

In its sample, this clonotype was seen a few times. V gene TRBV29-1 combines with J gene TRBJ2-5; D gene uncertain. The CDR3 length is 12 residues. The germline V gene has CDR1 SQVTM and CDR2 ANQGSEA. V gave up 6 bases and J gave up 3 bases, with 11 bases separating them. CDR3 DNA sequence: TGCAGCGTAATAGGCGCCAAAGAGACCCAGTACTTC. This translates into CSVIGAKETQYF.

The table lists this clonotype with many counts. The V call is TRBV2, the J call TRBJ2-7; D possibly corresponds to TRBD1 (7 bases). Germline V gives CDR1 SNHLY, CDR2 FYNNEI. This CDR3 region has 16 residues. Trimming took 4 bases from V and 2 from J, leaving 18 bases between them. The CDR3 region is CASSGTGARGPYEQYF. For the CDR3, the DNA is TGTGCCAGCAGTGGGACAGGAGCCCGGGGGCCCTACGAGCAGTACTTC.

This clonotype was counted ten times or more. The chain employs TRBV6-2 or TRBV6-3 and TRBJ2-7; TRBD2 agrees at 11 bases. Germline CDR1 reads MNHEY; CDR2 reads SVGEGT. The V gene end was trimmed by 1 base and the J gene end by 3 bases; junction bases not matched to a gene: 5. This CDR3 has 16 amino acids. This CDR3 is CASSYYSSGRLYEQYF. The CDR3, as DNA: TGTGCCAGCAGTTACTACTCTAGCGGGAGGCTCTACGAGCAGTACTTC.

This clonotype showed up just a few times. The rearrangement joins TRBV4-1 to TRBJ2-3; D unresolved. Germline assignment: CDR1 MGHRA and CDR2 YSYEKL. Trimming stripped 1 base from V and 4 bases from J, with 6 bases between. The CDR3 runs 13 residues. The CDR3 coding sequence is TGCGCCAGCAGCCAAGTTCGTGCAGATACGCAGTATTTT. Translated: CASSQVRADTQYF.

The chain uses TRBV6-2 or TRBV6-3 and TRBJ1-1; 9 nucleotides line up with TRBD1. Germline V gene data show CDR1 as MNHEY and CDR2 as SVGEGT. V gave up 7 bases and J gave up 4 bases; unmatched junction bases: 13. This CDR3 has 16 residues. CDR3 sequence reads: CASKTGTGIVSTEAFF. The CDR3 DNA follows: TGTGCCAGCAAGACCGGGACAGGGATAGTTAGCACTGAAGCTTTCTTT.

This clonotype has a handful of counts. The chain uses TRBV19 and TRBJ1-2, with D possibly TRBD1 on 5 matching bases. The V end lost 7 bases, the J end lost 5 bases, and 20 bases lay between the germline ends. This CDR3 is built from 15 residues. Germline V CDR1 and CDR2: LNHDA, SQIVND (reference sequence). CDR3 region: CASIGGTSPEYGYTF. The CDR3 bases are TGTGCCAGTATCGGTGGGACCAGTCCGGAGTATGGCTACACCTTC.

This clonotype was counted ten times or more. This chain uses TRBV19 with TRBJ2-5, with TRBD2 as a possible D gene (5 bases). The length of the CDR3 is 16 residues. Between the trimmed V and J ends, which lost 4 bases and 2 bases, there was a span of 17 bases. Germline CDR1 LNHDA, CDR2 SQIVND (reference sequence). In DNA, the CDR3 is TGTGCCAGTAGTACAAATAGGAGGTTGGGGCAAGAGACCCAGTACTTC. Translated, it gives CASSTNRRLGQETQYF.

This clonotype appeared many times. This chain connects TRBV12-3 or TRBV12-4 to TRBJ1-3; 8 positions match TRBD1. The V gene end was trimmed by 6 bases and the J gene end by 4 bases; junction bases not matched to a gene: 11. The CDR3 runs to 16 residues. The CDR3 DNA reads TGTGCCAGCAGACCCGTGGACAGGGATCGCGGAAACACCATATATTTT. It is translated as CASRPVDRDRGNTIYF.

The V call is TRBV9, the J call TRBJ2-1; the match to TRBD2 covers 9 bases. The germline V gene encodes CDR1 SGDLS and CDR2 YYNGEE. This CDR3 is 14 amino acids long. V was pared by 3 bases and J by 6 bases, with 4 bases of the junction left unmatched. CDR3 DNA: TGTGCCAGCAGCGATCCTAGCGGGATCAATGAGCAGTTCTTC. Translation: CASSDPSGINEQFF.

This clonotype was counted only a few times. The V and J genes are TRBV5-1 and TRBJ2-1, with D possibly matching TRBD1 (7 bases). Germline assignment: CDR1 SGHRS and CDR2 YFSETQ. There are 18 residues in the CDR3. The V end lost 4 bases, the J end lost 6 bases, and 26 bases lay between the germline ends. The CDR3 loop reads CASSRPGSGDSHSNEQFF. As DNA, the CDR3 is TGCGCCAGCAGCCGACCCGGGTCGGGGGACAGCCACTCCAATGAGCAGTTCTTC.

This clonotype was seen repeatedly, ten times or more. This chain connects TRBV24-1 to TRBJ1-2; D uncertain. The V gene lost 4 bases and the J gene lost 10 bases, with 12 bases spanning the gap. CDR3 length: 12 amino acids. CDR1 is KGHDR, CDR2 SFDVKD, per germline. CDR3 in amino acids: CATSEDHRHYTF. In nucleotides, the CDR3 is TGTGCCACCAGTGAAGACCACCGACACTACACCTTC.

This rearrangement joins TRBV7-9 to TRBJ2-1; 12 bases map to TRBD2. CDR1 and CDR2 (germline): SEHNR, FQNEAQ (reference sequence). The CDR3 spans 17 residues. The V segment lost 1 base and the J segment 3 bases; nucleotides outside the gene matches: 4. The CDR3 is CASSLGPSGRVYNEQFF. In DNA, the CDR3 is TGTGCCAGCAGCTTAGGACCTAGCGGGAGGGTCTACAATGAGCAGTTCTTC.

This chain joins TRBV2 and TRBJ2-6; the D is unclear. The CDR3 totals 16 residues. Trimming stripped 2 bases from V and 0 bases from J, with 8 bases between. CDR1 SNHLY and CDR2 FYNNEI come from the germline V gene. The CDR3 loop reads CASSELVRSGANVLTF. DNA for the CDR3: TGTGCCAGCAGTGAACTTGTGCGCTCTGGGGCCAACGTCCTGACTTTC.

The chain employs TRBV7-9 and TRBJ2-7; no firm D call. V shed 5 bases and J shed 7 bases, with 9 bases lying between them. Germline V gene data show CDR1 as SEHNR and CDR2 as FQNEAQ (reference sequence). There are 11 residues in the CDR3. This CDR3 reads CASSGSREQYF. CDR3 bases: TGTGCCAGCAGCGGGTCCAGGGAGCAGTACTTC.

This clonotype occurred a few times. The V call is TRBV29-1, the J call TRBJ2-7; D remains unclear. The CDR3 length is 11 residues. Between the trimmed V and J ends, which lost 2 bases and 4 bases, there was a span of 6 bases. From germline, CDR1 is SQVTM and CDR2 ANQGSEA. The CDR3 loop reads CSVESGYEQYF. CDR3 in DNA: TGCAGCGTTGAATCTGGATACGAGCAGTACTTC.

The chain carries TRBV3-1 and TRBJ1-1; D is possibly TRBD1 (5 bases). Germline values: CDR1 LGHDT, CDR2 YNNKEL (reference sequence). CDR3 length: 13 amino acids. Trimming removed 4 bases from V and 9 bases from J, with 15 bases in between. DNA of the CDR3: TGTGCCAGCAGCCCCCGGACAAACGAGCAAGCTTTCTTT. It codes for CASSPRTNEQAFF.

The chain combines TRBV5-1 with TRBJ2-7; D may correspond to TRBD1 or TRBD2 (5 bases each). Trimming shortened V by 4 bases and J by 0 bases, and 14 bases separated the two germline ends. Germline CDR1 SGHRS, CDR2 YFSETQ. The CDR3 covers 15 residues. The DNA of the CDR3 is TGCGCCAGCAGCGTAGGGGACGGTAGCTCCTACGAGCAGTACTTC. It codes for CASSVGDGSSYEQYF.

This clonotype was counted between two and nine times. V usage is TRBV19 and J usage is TRBJ1-1; D is unresolved. The CDR3 extends over 13 amino acids. Deletions cut 1 base from V and 1 base from J, with 4 bases between. From germline, CDR1 is LNHDA and CDR2 SQIVND (reference sequence). As DNA, the CDR3 is TGTGCCAGTAGTATAGGGGAGAACACTGAAGCTTTCTTT. Amino acids: CASSIGENTEAFF. Based on the CDR3 plus reference TRBV19 and TRBJ1-1, the full variable domain is DGGITQSPKYLFRKEGQNVTLSCEQNLNHDAMYWYRQDPGQGLRLIYYSQIVNDFQKGDIAEGYSVSREKKESFPLTVTSAQKNPTAFYLCASSIGENTEAFFGQGTRLTVV.

This clonotype was counted many times. The chain employs TRBV20-1 and TRBJ1-2; D unresolved. Germline V gene sequence: CDR1 DFQATT, CDR2 SNEGSKA (reference sequence). This CDR3 is 14 amino acids long. V was trimmed by 3 bases and J by 1 base, leaving 12 bases between them. The CDR3 is CSASPSISNYGYTF. The CDR3 nucleotides are TGCAGTGCTAGTCCCTCTATCAGTAACTATGGCTACACCTTC.

This clonotype was counted many times. This rearrangement joins TRBV20-1 to TRBJ2-1; 8 nucleotides match TRBD2. J gave up 6 bases and V 3 bases, and 13 bases lay outside the gene matches. From germline, CDR1 is DFQATT and CDR2 SNEGSKA (reference sequence). The CDR3 spans 16 residues. CDR3 nucleotides: TGCAGTGCTAGCACCGCGGAGGGACTAGGGATCAATGAGCAGTTCTTC. It is translated as CSASTAEGLGINEQFF.

The rearrangement links TRBV7-2 to TRBJ2-1, with D tentatively TRBD1 or TRBD2 (5 bases each). V was cut by 1 base and J by 4 bases, with 14 bases left in between. This CDR3 spans 16 amino acids. CDR1 and CDR2 from the germline V gene are SGHTA and FQGNSA. CDR3 residues: CASSLDGTLRYNEQFF. DNA of the CDR3: TGTGCCAGCAGCTTAGACGGGACCCTACGGTACAATGAGCAGTTCTTC.

In this sample, this clonotype turned up many times. This chain connects TRBV6-5 to TRBJ2-7; tentative D call: TRBD1 (5 bases). Trimming removed 0 bases at V and 6 bases at J, with 9 bases between. Germline CDR1 and CDR2: MNHEY and SVGAGI. The CDR3 is 13 residues long. CDR3 residues: CASSYSGRVEQYF. CDR3 DNA: TGTGCCAGCAGTTACTCGGGCAGGGTCGAGCAGTACTTC.

This clonotype was observed at least ten times. The chain joins TRBV20-1 to TRBJ2-3; 9 nucleotides match TRBD2. Per the germline V gene, CDR1 is DFQATT and CDR2 is SNEGSKA (reference sequence). The ends lost 0 bases at V and 6 bases at J; junction bases unmatched: 13. The CDR3 consists of 17 residues. This chain's CDR3 is CSARDRGGRAPWDTQYF. The CDR3 DNA is TGCAGTGCTAGAGATAGGGGCGGGAGGGCCCCATGGGATACGCAGTATTTT.

This clonotype occurred many times. This chain joins TRBV28 and TRBJ1-5; D is unclear. CDR1 and CDR2 (germline): MDHEN, SYDVKM. Trimming left V 2 bases short and J 0 bases short, with 17 bases between. This CDR3 comprises 18 residues. The CDR3: CASSLVQTGGYSNQPQHF. DNA for the CDR3: TGTGCCAGCAGTTTAGTCCAGACGGGAGGATATAGCAATCAGCCCCAGCATTTT.

This clonotype was detected a few times. The chain combines TRBV6-1 with TRBJ1-5, with D uncertain. The germline V gene encodes CDR1 MNHNS and CDR2 SASEGT. V was cut by 1 base and J by 3 bases, with 13 bases left in between. This CDR3 comprises 16 residues. CDR3 sequence reads: CASSEVIRQLNQPQHF. CDR3 sequence (DNA): TGTGCCAGCAGTGAAGTCATTAGGCAGCTCAATCAGCCCCAGCATTTT.

Worth noting for this clonotype: Possible read error: a much larger clone is one base away. This rearrangement joins TRBV6-5 to TRBJ2-1, with 7 positions matching TRBD1. There are 18 residues in the CDR3. The germline gives CDR1 MNHEY, CDR2 SVGAGI. Losses at the gene ends were 0 bases for V and 10 bases for J; bases not matched to a gene: 18. The CDR3 DNA reads as TGTGCCAGCAGTTACTCAGATCCCGAGACAGGGAGTATGTACGAGCAGTTCTTC. Translating it yields CASSYSDPETGSMYEQFF.

This clonotype was detected ten times or more. This chain connects TRBV19 to TRBJ1-5, with D possibly being TRBD1 (6 bases). The CDR3 runs to 14 residues. The ends were cut back, 9 bases at V and 4 bases at J, with 16 bases in the middle. Germline values: CDR1 LNHDA, CDR2 SQIVND (reference sequence). The DNA of the CDR3 is TGTGCCAGCCAGACTACAGGGTTTAATCAGCCCCAGCATTTT. Its translation is CASQTTGFNQPQHF.

This clonotype came up a few times. The chain employs TRBV5-1 and TRBJ2-7; 9 nucleotides agree with TRBD1. Germline assignment: CDR1 SGHRS and CDR2 YFSETQ. The CDR3 contains 16 residues. V lost 5 bases to trimming and J lost 2 bases; unmatched junction nucleotides: 11. CDR3 amino acids: CASSRRGQGSTYEQYF. The CDR3 coding sequence is TGCGCCAGCAGTCGTAGAGGACAGGGGTCCACCTACGAGCAGTACTTC.

A remark on this clonotype: The junction departs from germline at one end; a sequencing error may be responsible. The chain is built from TRBV6-9 and TRBJ2-7; D call uncertain. This CDR3 spans 11 amino acids. Germline CDR1 is MNHGY and CDR2 is SVAAGI. Here the CDR3 reads CASRYSYEQYF. The DNA for the CDR3 is TGTGCCAGCAGATATTCCTACGAGCAGTACTTC.

This clonotype was recorded at least ten times. The chain carries TRBV3-1 and TRBJ2-1; 14 bases match TRBD2. The CDR3 length is 17 residues. Germline V lookup: CDR1 LGHDT, CDR2 YNNKEL (reference sequence). V lost 4 bases and J lost 7; bases outside the gene matches: 9. CDR3 DNA sequence: TGTGCCAGCAGCCCGACTAGCGGGAGGGCCTTTGGGAATGAGCAGTTCTTC. This gives the protein CASSPTSGRAFGNEQFF.

This sequence joins TRBV3-1 and TRBJ2-2; unclear D gene. The CDR3 has 15 residues. The V end lost 4 bases, the J end lost 1 base, and 10 bases lay between the germline ends. The germline V gene encodes CDR1 LGHDT and CDR2 YNNKEL (reference sequence). The CDR3: CASSPPRRNTGELFF. The CDR3 nucleotides are TGTGCCAGCAGCCCACCCCGGAGGAACACCGGGGAGCTGTTTTTT. Filled out from reference TRBV3-1 and TRBJ2-2, the complete variable domain reads DTAVSQTPKYLVTQMGNDKSIKCEQNLGHDTMYWYKQDSKKFLKIMFSYNNKELIINETVPNRFSPKSPDKAHLNLHINSLELGDSAVYFCASSPPRRNTGELFFGEGSRLTVL.